This TCR beta chain was recorded in a study of blood T cells in healthy people across ages. Combining a sample-barcoded 5' primer with a J-beta primer mix, a second PCR ran for 7 to 11 cycles. TCRdb analysed the 5' RACE reads with MiXCR anew, one entry per CDR3 protein. The repertoire holds some 940,000 distinct CDR3 sequences, with roughly 29% as singletons. Germline V CDR1 and CDR2: LGHDT, YNNKEL (reference sequence). V dropped 1 base and J dropped 3 bases, with 13 bases sitting between them. The CDR3 is made up of 15 amino acids. Many counts were recorded for this clonotype. Another study also made use of these data, one on T cells of mothers and their children. That work adds: A primer called M1S, used in the second PCR, added sample barcodes and 2-4 random nucleotides. The study found slightly higher but non-significant overlap in related versus unrelated mother-child pairs.

V gene TRBV3-1 combines with J gene TRBJ2-7; the D gene could be TRBD1 or TRBD2 (6 bases each). The receptor was derived from a woman in her 40s in good health. Specimen: blood. CDR3 sequence reads: CASSQGGTTVYEQYF. Here the CDR3 DNA reads TGTGCCAGCAGCCAAGGCGGGACAACGGTCTACGAGCAGTACTTC.